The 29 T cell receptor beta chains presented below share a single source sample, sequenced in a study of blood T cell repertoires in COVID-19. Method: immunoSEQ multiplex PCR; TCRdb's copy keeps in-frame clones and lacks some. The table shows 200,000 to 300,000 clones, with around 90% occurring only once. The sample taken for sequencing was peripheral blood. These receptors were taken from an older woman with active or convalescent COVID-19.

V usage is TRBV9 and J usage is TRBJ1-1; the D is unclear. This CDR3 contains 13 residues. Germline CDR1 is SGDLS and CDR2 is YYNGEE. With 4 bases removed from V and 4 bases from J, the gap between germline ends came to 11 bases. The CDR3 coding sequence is TGTGCCAGCAGCCAAAACAGCGGCACTGAAGCTTTCTTT. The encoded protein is CASSQNSGTEAFF.

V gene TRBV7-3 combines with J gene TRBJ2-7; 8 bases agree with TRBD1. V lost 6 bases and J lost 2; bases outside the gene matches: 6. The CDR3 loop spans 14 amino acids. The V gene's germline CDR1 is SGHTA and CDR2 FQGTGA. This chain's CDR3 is CASRSGTGTYEQYF. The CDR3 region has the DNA TGTGCCAGCAGGTCCGGGACAGGTACCTACGAGCAGTACTTC.

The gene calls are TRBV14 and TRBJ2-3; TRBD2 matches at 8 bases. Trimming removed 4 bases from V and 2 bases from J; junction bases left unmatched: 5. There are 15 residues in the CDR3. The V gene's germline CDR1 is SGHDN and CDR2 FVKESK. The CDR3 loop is CASSPGGRTTDTQYF. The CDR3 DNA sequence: TGTGCCAGCAGCCCGGGGGGGAGAACCACAGATACGCAGTATTTT.

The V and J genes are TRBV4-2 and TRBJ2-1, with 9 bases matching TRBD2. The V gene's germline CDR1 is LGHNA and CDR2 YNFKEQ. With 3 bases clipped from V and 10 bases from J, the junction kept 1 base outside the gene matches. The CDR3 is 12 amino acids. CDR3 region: CASSQRGGEQFF. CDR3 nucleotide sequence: TGTGCCAGCAGCCAGCGGGGGGGGGAGCAGTTCTTC.

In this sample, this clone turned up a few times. CDR3 sequence: CSASGTGAMGSNQPQHF. CDR3 DNA: TGCAGTGCTAGTGGGACAGGGGCGATGGGGAGCAATCAGCCCCAGCATTTT. The chain uses TRBV20-1 and TRBJ1-5; 10 bases map to TRBD1. The CDR3 is made up of 17 amino acids. The ends lost 3 bases at V and 1 base at J; junction bases unmatched: 9. Looked up from germline, CDR1 is DFQATT and CDR2 is SNEGSKA (reference sequence).

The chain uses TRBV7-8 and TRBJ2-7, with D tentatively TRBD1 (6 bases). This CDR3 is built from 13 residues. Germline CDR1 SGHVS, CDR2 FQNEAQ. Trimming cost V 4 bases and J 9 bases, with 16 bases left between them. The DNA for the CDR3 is TGTGCCAGCAGCTCGGGGCAGGGGTTCGGGCAGTACTTC. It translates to CASSSGQGFGQYF.

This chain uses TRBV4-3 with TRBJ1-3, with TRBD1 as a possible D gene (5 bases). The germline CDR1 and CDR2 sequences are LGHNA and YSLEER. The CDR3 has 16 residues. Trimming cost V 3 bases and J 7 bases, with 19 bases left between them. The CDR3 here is CASSQRFGGEVNTIYF. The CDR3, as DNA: TGCGCCAGCAGCCAGAGGTTCGGAGGGGAGGTGAACACCATATATTTT.

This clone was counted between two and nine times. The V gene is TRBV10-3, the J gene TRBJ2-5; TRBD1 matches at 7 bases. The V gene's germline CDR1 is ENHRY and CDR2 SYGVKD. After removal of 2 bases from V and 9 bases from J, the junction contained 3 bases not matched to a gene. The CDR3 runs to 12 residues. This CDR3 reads CAISEDRAPQYF. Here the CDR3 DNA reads TGTGCCATCAGTGAGGACAGGGCGCCCCAGTACTTC.

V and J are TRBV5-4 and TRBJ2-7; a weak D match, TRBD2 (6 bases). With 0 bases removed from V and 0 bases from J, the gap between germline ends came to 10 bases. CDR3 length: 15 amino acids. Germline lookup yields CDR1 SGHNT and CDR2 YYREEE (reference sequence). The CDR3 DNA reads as TGTGCCAGCAGCTTGGTCGCGGGAAGCTCCTACGAGCAGTACTTC. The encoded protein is CASSLVAGSSYEQYF.

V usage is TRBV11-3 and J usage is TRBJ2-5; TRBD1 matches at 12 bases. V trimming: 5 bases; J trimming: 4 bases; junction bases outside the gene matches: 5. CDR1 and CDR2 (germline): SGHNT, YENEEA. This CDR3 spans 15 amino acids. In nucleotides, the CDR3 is TGTGCCAGCAGCGGGGGACAGGGGGCTGGAGAGACCCAGTACTTC. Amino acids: CASSGGQGAGETQYF.

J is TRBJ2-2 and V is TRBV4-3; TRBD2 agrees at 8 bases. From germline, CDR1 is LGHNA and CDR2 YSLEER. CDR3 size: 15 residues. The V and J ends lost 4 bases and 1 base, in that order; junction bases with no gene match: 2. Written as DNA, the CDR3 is TGCGCCAGCAGCCCCGGGGGGGGGAACACCGGGGAGCTGTTTTTT. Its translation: CASSPGGGNTGELFF.

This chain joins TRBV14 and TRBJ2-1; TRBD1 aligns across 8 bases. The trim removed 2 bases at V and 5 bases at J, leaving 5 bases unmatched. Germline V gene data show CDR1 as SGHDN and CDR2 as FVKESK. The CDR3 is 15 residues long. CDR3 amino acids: CASSQRQGRDNEQFF. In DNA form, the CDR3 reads TGTGCCAGCAGCCAACGACAGGGGAGAGACAATGAGCAGTTCTTC.

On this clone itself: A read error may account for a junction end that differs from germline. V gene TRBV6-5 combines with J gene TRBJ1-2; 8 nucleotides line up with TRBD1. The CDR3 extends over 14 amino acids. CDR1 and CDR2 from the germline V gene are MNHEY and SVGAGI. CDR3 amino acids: CASSAGTGSLWLHF. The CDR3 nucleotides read TGTGCCAGCAGCGCCGGGACAGGTTCTCTATGGCTACACTTC.

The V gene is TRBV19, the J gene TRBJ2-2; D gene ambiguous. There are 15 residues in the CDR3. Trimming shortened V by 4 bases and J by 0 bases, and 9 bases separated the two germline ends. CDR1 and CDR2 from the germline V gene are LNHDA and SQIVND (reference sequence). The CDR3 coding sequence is TGTGCCAGTAGTACGACACCTACGAACACCGGGGAGCTGTTTTTT. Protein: CASSTTPTNTGELFF.

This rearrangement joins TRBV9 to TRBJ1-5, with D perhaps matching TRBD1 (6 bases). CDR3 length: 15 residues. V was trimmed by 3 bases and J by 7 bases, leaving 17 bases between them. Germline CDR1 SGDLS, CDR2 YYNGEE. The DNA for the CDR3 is TGTGCCAGCAGCGCCCGGGACAATCTGGAGCAGCCCCAGCATTTT. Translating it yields CASSARDNLEQPQHF. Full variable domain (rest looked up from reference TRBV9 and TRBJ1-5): DSGVTQTPKHLITATGQRVTLRCSPRSGDLSVYWYQQSLDQGLQFLIQYYNGEERAKGNILERFSAQQFPDLHSELNLSSLELGDSALYFCASSARDNLEQPQHFGDGTRLSIL.

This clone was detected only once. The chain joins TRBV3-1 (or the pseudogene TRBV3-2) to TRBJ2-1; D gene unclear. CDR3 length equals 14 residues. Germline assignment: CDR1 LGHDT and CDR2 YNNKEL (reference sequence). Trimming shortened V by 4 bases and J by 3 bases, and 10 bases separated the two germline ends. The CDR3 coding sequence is TGTGCCAGCAGCCCTAGAGTAGGCTACAATGAGCAGTTCTTC. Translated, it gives CASSPRVGYNEQFF.

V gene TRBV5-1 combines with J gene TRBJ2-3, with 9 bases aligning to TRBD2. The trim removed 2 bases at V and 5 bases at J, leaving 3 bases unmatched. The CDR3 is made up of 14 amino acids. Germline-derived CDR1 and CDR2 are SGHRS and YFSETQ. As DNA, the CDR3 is TGCGCCAGCAGCTTAAAAGCGGGGGGAGATACGCAGTATTTT. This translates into CASSLKAGGDTQYF.

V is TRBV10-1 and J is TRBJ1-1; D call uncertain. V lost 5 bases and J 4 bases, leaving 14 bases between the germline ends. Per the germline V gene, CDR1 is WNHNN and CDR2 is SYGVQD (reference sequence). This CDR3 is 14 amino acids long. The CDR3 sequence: CASSRARESTEAFF. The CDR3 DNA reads TGCGCCAGCAGTCGGGCCCGGGAAAGCACTGAAGCTTTCTTT.

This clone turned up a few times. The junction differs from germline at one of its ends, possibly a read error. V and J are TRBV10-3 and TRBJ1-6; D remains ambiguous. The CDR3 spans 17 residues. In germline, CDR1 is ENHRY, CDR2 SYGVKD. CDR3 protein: CAISESVSVSFNSPLHF. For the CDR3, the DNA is TGTGCCATCAGTGAATCAGTCTCAGTCTCCTTTAATTCACCCCTCCACTTT.

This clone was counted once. DNA of the CDR3: TGTGCCAGCAGCCTTCAGACAACCCCAGATACGCAGTATTTT. Its translation: CASSLQTTPDTQYF. The V gene is TRBV3-1 (or the pseudogene TRBV3-2), the J gene TRBJ2-3; D call uncertain. The CDR3 has 14 amino acids. V was cut by 4 bases and J by 4 bases, with 12 bases left in between. The germline V gene has CDR1 LGHDT and CDR2 YNNKEL (reference sequence).

Here the CDR3 reads CASSPEDRGNTEAFF. CDR3 bases: TGTGCCAGCAGTCCCGAGGACAGGGGGAACACTGAAGCTTTCTTT. The chain has TRBV6-5 and TRBJ1-1, with 9 positions matching TRBD1. The V gene end was trimmed by 5 bases and the J gene end by 1 base; junction bases not matched to a gene: 5. Germline CDR1 is MNHEY and CDR2 is SVGAGI. CDR3 length: 15 residues.

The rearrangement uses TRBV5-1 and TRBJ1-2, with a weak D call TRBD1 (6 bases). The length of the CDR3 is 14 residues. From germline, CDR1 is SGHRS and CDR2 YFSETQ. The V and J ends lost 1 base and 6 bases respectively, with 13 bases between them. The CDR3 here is CASSLWGRGDGYTF. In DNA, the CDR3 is TGCGCCAGCAGCTTGTGGGGGCGAGGCGATGGCTACACCTTC.

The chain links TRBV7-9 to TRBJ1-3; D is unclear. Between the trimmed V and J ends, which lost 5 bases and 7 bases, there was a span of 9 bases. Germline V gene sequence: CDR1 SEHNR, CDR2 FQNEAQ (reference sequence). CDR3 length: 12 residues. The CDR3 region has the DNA TGTGCCAGCAGCCTTAATCGGAACACCATATATTTT. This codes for CASSLNRNTIYF.

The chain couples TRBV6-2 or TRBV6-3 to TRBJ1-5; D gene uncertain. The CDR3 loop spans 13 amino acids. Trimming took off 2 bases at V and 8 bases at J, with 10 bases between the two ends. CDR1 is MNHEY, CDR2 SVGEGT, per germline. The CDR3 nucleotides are TGTGCCAGCAGTTACGAGAGGTGGGAGCCCCAGCATTTT. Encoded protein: CASSYERWEPQHF.

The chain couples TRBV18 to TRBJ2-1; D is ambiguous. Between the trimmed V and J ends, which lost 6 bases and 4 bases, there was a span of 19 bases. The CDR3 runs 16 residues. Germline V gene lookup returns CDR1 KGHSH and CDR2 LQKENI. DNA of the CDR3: TGTGCCAGCTCTTCCGATCGGGTAGGAGAGTACAATGAGCAGTTCTTC. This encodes CASSSDRVGEYNEQFF. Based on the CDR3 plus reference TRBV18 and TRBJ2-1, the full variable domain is NAGVMQNPRHLVRRRGQEARLRCSPMKGHSHVYWYRQLPEEGLKFMVYLQKENIIDESGMPKERFSAEFPKEGPSILRIQQVVRGDSAAYFCASSSDRVGEYNEQFFGPGTRLTVL.

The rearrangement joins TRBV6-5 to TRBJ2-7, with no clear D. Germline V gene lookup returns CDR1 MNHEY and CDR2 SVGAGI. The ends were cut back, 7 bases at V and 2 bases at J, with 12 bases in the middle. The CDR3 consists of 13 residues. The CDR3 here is CASTTALPYEQYF. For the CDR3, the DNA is TGTGCCAGCACCACAGCCCTACCCTACGAGCAGTACTTC.

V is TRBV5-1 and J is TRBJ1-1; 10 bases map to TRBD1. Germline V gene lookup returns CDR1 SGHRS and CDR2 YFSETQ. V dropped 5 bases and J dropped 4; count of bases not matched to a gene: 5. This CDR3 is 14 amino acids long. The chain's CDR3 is CASRAGTGATEAFF. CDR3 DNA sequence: TGCGCCAGCAGGGCCGGGACAGGGGCCACTGAAGCTTTCTTT.

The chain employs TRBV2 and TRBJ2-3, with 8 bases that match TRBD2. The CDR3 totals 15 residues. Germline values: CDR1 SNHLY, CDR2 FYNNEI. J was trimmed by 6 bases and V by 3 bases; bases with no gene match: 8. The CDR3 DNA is TGTGCCAGCAGTGAGAGGGTAGCGGGGTGGGATACGCAGTATTTT. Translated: CASSERVAGWDTQYF.

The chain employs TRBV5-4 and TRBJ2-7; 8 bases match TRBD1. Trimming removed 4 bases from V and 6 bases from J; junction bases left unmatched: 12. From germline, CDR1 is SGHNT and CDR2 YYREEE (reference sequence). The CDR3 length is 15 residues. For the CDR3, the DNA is TGTGCCAGCAGCACCAGGGGGCAGGTGGCTCCCGAGCAGTACTTC. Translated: CASSTRGQVAPEQYF.